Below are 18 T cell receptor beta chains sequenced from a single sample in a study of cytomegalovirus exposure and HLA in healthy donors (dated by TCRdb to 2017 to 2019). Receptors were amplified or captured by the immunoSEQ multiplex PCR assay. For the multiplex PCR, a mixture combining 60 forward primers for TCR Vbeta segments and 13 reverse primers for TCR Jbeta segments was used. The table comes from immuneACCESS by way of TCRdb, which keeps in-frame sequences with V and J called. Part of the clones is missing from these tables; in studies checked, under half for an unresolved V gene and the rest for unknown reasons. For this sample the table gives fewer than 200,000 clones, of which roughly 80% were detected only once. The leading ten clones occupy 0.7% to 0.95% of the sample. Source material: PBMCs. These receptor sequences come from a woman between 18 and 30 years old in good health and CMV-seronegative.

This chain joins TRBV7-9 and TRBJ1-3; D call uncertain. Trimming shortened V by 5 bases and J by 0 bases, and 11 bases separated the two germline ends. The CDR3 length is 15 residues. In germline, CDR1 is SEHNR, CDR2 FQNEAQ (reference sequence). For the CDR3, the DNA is TGTGCCAGCAGCCCCACCTTCGGCTCTGGAAACACCATATATTTT. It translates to CASSPTFGSGNTIYF.

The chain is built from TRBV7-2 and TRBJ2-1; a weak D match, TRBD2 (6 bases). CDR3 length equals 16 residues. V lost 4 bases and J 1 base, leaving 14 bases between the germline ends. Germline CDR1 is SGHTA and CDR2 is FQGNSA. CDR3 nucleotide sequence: TGTGCCAGCAGCTCCCGACTAGGTCGGTCCTACAATGAGCAGTTCTTC. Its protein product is CASSSRLGRSYNEQFF. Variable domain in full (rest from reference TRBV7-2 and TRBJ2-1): GAGVSQSPSNKVTEKGKDVELRCDPISGHTALYWYRQSLGQGLEFLIYFQGNSAPDKSGLPSDRFSAERTGGSVSTLTIQRTQQEDSAVYLCASSSRLGRSYNEQFFGPGTRLTVL.

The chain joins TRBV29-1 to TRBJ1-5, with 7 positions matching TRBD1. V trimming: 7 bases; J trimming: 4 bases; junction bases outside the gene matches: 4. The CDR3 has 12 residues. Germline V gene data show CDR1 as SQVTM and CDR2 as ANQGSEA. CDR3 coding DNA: TGCAGCGCTTCGGGACAGAATCAGCCCCAGCATTTT. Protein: CSASGQNQPQHF. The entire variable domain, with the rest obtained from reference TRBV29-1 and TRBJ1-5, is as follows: SAVISQKPSRDICQRGTSLTIQCQVDSQVTMMFWYRQQPGQSLTLIATANQGSEATYESGFVIDKFPISRPNLTFSTLTVSNMSPEDSSIYLCSASGQNQPQHFGDGTRLSIL.

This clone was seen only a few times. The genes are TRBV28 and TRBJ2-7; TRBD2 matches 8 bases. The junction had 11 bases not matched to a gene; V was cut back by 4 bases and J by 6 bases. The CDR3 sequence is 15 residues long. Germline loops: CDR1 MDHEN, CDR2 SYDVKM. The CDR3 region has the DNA TGTGCCAGCAGTTCTCCGGGGGGGGGAGTGGGCGAGCAGTACTTC. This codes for CASSSPGGGVGEQYF.

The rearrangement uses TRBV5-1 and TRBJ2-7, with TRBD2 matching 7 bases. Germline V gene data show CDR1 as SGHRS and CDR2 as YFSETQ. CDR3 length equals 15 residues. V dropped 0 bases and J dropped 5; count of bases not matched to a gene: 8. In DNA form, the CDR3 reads TGCGCCAGCAGCTTGGGGGGCGGGAGAGCCGACGAGCAGTACTTC. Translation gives CASSLGGGRADEQYF.

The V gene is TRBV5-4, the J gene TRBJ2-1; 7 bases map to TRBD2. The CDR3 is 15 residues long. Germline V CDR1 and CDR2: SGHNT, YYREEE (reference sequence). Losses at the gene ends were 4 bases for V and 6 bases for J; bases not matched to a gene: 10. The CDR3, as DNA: TGTGCCAGCAGCCCCACGCTGGGGGGGTCCAATGAGCAGTTCTTC. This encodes CASSPTLGGSNEQFF.

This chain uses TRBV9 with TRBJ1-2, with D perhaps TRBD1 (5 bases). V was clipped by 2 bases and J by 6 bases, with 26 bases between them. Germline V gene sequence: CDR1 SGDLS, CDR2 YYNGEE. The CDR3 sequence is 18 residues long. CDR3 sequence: CASSVSRVWYGGPDGYTF. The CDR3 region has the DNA TGTGCCAGCAGCGTTAGTCGGGTTTGGTACGGGGGTCCGGATGGCTACACCTTC.

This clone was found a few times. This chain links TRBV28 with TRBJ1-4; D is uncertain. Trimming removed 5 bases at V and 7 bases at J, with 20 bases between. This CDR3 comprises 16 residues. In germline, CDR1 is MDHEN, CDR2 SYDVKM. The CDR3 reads CASSINGEGVFEKLFF. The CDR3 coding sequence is TGTGCCAGCAGTATAAACGGGGAGGGAGTATTTGAAAAACTGTTTTTT.

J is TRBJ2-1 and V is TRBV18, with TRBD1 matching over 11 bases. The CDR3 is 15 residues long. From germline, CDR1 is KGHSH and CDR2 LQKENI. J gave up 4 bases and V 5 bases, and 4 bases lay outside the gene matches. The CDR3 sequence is CASSAGQGDYNEQFF. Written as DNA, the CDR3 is TGTGCCAGCTCAGCGGGACAGGGGGATTACAATGAGCAGTTCTTC.

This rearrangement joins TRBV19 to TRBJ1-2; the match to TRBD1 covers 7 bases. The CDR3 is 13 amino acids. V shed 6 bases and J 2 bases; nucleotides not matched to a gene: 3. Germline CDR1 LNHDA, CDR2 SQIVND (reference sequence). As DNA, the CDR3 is TGTGCCAGTAGCTCGACAGGGAACTATGGCTACACCTTC. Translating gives CASSSTGNYGYTF. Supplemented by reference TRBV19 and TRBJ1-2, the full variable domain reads DGGITQSPKYLFRKEGQNVTLSCEQNLNHDAMYWYRQDPGQGLRLIYYSQIVNDFQKGDIAEGYSVSREKKESFPLTVTSAQKNPTAFYLCASSSTGNYGYTFGSGTRLTVV.

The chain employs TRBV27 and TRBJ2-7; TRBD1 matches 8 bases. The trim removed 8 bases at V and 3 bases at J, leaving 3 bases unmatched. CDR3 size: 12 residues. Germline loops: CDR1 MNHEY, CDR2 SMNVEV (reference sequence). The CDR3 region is CASRTGSYEQYF. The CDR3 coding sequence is TGTGCCAGCCGGACAGGGAGCTACGAGCAGTACTTC.

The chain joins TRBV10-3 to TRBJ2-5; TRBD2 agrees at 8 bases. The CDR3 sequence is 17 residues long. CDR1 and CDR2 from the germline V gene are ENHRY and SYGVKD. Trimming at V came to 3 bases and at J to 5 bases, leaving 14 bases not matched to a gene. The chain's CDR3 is CAISDSLGLSGTETQYF. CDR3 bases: TGTGCCATCAGTGATTCTCTGGGGCTTAGCGGGACCGAGACCCAGTACTTC.

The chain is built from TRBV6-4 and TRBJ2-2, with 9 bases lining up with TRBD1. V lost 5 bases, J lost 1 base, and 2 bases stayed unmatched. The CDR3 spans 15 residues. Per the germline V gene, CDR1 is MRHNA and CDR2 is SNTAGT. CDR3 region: CASSPGQGNTGELFF. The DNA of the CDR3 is TGTGCCAGCAGTCCGGGACAGGGGAACACCGGGGAGCTGTTTTTT.

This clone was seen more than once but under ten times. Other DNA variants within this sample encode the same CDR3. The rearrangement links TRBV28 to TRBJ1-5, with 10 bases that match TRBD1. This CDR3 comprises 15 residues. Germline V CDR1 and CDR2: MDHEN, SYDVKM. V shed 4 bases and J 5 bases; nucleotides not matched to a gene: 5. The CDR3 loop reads CASSSGTGVYQPQHF. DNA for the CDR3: TGTGCCAGCAGTTCCGGGACAGGGGTTTATCAGCCCCAGCATTTT.

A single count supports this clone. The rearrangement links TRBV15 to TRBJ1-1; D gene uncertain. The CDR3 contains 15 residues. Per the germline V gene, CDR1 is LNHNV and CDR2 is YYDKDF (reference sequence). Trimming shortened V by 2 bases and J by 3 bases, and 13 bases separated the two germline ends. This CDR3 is CATSRTAWEDTEAFF. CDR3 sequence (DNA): TGTGCCACCAGCAGAACCGCCTGGGAGGACACTGAAGCTTTCTTT.

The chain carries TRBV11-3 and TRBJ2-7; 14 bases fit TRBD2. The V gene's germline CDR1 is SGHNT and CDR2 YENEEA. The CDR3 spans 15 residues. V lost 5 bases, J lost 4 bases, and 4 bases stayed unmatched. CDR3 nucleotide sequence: TGTGCCAGCAGCCCAGGGACTAGCGGGAGATACGAGCAGTACTTC. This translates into CASSPGTSGRYEQYF.

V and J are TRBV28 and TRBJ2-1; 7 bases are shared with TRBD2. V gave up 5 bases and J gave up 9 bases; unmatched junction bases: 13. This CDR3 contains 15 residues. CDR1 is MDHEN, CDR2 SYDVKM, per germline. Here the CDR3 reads CASSLLRGRASEQFF. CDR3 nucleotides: TGTGCCAGCAGTCTCCTAAGAGGGAGGGCATCTGAGCAGTTCTTC.

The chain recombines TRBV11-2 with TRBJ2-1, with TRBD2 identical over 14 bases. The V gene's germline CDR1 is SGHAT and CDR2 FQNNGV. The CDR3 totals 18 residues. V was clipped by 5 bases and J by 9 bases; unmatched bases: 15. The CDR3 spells CASSLTSGRAGMSTEQFF. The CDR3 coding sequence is TGTGCCAGCAGCCTGACTAGCGGGAGGGCCGGGATGTCCACTGAGCAGTTCTTC.